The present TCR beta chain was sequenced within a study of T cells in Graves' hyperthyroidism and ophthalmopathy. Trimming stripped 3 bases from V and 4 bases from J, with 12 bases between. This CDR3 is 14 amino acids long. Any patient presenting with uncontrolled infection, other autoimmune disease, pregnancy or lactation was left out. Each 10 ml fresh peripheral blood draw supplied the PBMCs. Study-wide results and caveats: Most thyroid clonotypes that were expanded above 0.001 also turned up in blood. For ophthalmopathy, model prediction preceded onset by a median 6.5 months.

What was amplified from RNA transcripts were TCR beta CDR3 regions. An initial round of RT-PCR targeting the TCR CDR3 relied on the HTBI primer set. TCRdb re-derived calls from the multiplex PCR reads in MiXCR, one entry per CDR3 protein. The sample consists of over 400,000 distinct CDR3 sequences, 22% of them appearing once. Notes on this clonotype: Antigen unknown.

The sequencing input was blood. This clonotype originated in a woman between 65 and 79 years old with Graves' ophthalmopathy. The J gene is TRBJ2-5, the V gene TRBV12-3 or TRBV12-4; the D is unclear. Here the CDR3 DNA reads TGTGCCAGCAGTTTTTTGGGCACCCGAGAGACCCAGTACTTC. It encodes CASSFLGTRETQYF.